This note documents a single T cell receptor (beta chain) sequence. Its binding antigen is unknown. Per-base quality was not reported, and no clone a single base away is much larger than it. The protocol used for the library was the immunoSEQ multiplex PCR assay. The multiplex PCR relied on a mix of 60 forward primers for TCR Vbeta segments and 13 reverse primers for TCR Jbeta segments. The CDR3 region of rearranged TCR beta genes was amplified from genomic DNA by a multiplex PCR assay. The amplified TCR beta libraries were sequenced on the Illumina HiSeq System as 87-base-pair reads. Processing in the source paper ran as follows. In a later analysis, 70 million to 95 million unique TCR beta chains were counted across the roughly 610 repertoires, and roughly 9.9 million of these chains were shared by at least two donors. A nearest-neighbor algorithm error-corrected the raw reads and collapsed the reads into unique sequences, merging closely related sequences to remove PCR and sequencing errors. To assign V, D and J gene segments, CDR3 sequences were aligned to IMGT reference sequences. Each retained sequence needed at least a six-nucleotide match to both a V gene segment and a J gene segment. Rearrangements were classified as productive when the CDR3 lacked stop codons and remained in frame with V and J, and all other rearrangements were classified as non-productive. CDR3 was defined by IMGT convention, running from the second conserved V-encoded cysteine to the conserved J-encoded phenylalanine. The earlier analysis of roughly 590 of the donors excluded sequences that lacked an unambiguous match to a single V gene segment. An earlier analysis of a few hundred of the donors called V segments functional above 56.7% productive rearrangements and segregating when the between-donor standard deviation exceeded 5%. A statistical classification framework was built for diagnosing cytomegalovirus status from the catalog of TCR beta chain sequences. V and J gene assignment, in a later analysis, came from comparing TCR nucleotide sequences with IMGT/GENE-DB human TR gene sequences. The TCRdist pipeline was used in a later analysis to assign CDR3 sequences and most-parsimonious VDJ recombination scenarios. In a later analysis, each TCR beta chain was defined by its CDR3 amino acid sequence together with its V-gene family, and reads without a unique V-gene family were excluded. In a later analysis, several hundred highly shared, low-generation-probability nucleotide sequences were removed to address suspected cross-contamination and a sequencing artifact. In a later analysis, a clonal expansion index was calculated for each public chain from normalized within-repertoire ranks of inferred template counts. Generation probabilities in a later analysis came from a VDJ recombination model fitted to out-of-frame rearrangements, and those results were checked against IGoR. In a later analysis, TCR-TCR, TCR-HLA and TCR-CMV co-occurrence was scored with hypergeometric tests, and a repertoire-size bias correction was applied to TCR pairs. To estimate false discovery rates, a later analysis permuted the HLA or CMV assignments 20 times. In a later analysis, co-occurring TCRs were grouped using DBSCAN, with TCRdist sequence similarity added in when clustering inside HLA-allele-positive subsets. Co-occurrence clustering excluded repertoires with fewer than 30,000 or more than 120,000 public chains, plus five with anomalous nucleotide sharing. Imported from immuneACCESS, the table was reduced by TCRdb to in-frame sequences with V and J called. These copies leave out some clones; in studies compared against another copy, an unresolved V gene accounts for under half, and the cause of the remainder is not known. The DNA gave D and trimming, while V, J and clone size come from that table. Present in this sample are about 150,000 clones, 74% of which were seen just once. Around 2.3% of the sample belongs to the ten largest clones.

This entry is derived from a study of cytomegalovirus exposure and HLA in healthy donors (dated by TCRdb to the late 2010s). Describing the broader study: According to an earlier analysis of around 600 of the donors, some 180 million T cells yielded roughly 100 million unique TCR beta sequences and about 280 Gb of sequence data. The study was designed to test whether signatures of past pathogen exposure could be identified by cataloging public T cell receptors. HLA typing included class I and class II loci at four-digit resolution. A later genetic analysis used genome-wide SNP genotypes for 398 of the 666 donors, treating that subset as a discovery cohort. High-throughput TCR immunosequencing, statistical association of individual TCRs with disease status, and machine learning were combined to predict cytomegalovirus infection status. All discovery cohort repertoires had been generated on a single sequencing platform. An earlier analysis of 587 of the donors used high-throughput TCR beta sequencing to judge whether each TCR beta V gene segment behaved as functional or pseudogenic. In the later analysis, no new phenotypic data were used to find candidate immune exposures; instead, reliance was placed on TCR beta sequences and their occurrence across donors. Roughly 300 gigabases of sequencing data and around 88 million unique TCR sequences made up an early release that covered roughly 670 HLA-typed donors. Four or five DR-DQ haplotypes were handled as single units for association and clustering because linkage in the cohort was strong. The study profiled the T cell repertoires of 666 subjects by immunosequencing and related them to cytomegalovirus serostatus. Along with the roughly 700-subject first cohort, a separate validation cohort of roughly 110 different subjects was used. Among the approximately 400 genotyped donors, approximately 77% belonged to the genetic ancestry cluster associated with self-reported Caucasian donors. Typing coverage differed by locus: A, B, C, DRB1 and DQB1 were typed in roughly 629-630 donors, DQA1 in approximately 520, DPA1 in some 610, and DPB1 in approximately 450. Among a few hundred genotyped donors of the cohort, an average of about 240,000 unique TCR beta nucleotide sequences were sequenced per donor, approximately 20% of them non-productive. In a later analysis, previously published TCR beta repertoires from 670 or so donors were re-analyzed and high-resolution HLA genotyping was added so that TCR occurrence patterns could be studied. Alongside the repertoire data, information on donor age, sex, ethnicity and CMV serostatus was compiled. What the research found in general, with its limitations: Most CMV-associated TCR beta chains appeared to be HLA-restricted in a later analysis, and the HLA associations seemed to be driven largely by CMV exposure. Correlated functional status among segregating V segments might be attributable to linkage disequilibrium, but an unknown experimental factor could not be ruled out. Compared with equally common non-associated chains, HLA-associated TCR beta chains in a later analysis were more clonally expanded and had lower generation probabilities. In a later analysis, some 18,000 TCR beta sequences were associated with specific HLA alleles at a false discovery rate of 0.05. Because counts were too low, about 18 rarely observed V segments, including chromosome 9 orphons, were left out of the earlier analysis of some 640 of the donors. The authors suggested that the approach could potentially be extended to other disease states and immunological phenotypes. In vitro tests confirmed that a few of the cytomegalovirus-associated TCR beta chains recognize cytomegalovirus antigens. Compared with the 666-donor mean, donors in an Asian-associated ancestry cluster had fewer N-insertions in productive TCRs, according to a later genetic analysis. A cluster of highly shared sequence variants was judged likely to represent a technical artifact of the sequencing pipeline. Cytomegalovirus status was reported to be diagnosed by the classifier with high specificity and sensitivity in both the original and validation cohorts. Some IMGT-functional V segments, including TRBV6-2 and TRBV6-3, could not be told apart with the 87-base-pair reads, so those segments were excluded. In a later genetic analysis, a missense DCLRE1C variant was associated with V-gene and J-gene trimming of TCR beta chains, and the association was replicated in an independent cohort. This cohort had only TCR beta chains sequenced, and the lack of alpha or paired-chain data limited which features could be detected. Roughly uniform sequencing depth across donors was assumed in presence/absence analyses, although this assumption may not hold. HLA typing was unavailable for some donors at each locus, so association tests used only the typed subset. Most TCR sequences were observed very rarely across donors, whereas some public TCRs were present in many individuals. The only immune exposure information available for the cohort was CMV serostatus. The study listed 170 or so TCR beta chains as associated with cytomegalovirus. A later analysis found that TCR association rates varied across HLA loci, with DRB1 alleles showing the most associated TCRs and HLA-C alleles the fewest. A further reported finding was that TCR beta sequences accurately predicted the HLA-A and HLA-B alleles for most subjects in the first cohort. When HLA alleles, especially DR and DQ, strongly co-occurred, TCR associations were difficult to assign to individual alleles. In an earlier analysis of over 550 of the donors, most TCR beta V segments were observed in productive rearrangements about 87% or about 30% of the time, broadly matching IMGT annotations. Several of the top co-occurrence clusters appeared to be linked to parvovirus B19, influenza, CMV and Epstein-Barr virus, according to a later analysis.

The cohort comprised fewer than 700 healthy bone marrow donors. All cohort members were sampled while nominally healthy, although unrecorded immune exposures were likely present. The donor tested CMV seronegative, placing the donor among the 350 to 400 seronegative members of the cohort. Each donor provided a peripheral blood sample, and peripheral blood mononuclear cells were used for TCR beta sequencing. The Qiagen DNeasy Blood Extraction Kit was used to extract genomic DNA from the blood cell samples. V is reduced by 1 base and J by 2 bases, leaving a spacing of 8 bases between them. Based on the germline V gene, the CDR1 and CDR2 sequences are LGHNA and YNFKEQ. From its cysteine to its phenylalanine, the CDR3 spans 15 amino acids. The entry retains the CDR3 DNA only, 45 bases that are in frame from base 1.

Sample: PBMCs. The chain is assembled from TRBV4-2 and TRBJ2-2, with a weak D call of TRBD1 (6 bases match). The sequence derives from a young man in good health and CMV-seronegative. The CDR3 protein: CASSQGTANTGELFF. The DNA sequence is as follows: TGTGCCAGCAGCCAAGGGACAGCAAACACCGGGGAGCTGTTTTTT.